Listed below are T cell receptor beta chains from one sample, sequenced in a study of blood T cell repertoires in COVID-19. The table came from immunoSEQ multiplex PCR; TCRdb's copy has only in-frame clones and leaves some out. The data hold some 120,000 clones, with more than 75% observed a single time. Sequenced material: peripheral blood. The origin of the receptors is a human donor in a cohort sampled during active COVID-19. Both conserved end residues are part of each CDR3. A D gene is named only where the DNA matches it firmly. Only some rows state a clone size, as once, few, many or a class for expanded clones.

CDR3aa,CDR3nt,j_gene,v_gene,d_gene,abundance
CASSSSEGGSTDTQYF,TGTGCCAGCAGCTCGTCTGAGGGGGGGAGCACAGATACGCAGTATTTT,TRBJ2-3,TRBV7-2,NA,NA
CASSIDRGFRFF,TGTGCCAGTAGTATAGATAGGGGTTTTCGGTTCTTC,TRBJ2-1,TRBV19,NA,NA
CAISARTGDVSEKLFF,TGTGCCATCAGCGCCCGTACAGGGGACGTCAGTGAAAAACTGTTTTTT,TRBJ1-4,TRBV10-3,TRBD1,NA
CSVGSPGGSYNEQFF,TGCAGCGTTGGTTCCCCGGGGGGCTCCTACAATGAGCAGTTCTTC,TRBJ2-1,TRBV29-1,TRBD2,NA
CASSLDRAGDTEAFF,TGCGCCAGCAGCTTGGATCGGGCAGGGGACACTGAAGCTTTCTTT,TRBJ1-1,TRBV5-1,NA,NA
CASSQAGGRLGDTQYF,TGCGCCAGCAGCCAAGCGGGTGGTAGGTTGGGAGATACGCAGTATTTT,TRBJ2-3,TRBV4-1,NA,NA
CATSRAGYNEKLFF,TGTGCCACCAGCAGAGCCGGTTATAATGAAAAACTGTTTTTT,TRBJ1-4,TRBV15,NA,NA
CASSRTSGGLSSYEQYF,TGTGCCAGCAGCAGGACTAGCGGGGGCCTGAGCTCCTACGAGCAGTACTTC,TRBJ2-7,TRBV9,TRBD2,once
CASSQTGQHTDTQYF,TGTGCCAGCAGCCAGACGGGACAGCACACAGATACGCAGTATTTT,TRBJ2-3,TRBV7-2,TRBD1,NA
CSVFRETQYF,TGCAGTGTGTTTCGAGAGACCCAGTACTTC,TRBJ2-5,TRBV20-1,NA,NA
CASSETASGPRCEQFF,TGTGCCAGCAGTGAAACGGCTAGCGGACCGAGGTGTGAGCAGTTCTTC,TRBJ2-1,TRBV2,TRBD2,few
CASSLYGSNQPQHF,TGTGCCAGCAGCTTATACGGTAGCAATCAGCCCCAGCATTTT,TRBJ1-5,TRBV11-2,NA,few
CASSQVTGYYGYTF,TGTGCCAGCAGCCAAGTCACGGGGTACTATGGCTACACCTTC,TRBJ1-2,TRBV3-1/TRBV3-2,NA,NA
CASSSGPPGQGGSPLHF,TGTGCCAGCAGCTCGGGACCTCCGGGACAGGGAGGCTCACCCCTCCACTTT,TRBJ1-6,TRBV5-5,TRBD1,NA
CASSLDLTREGLNEQFF,TGTGCCAGCAGCTTAGATCTGACAAGGGAGGGCCTTAATGAGCAGTTCTTC,TRBJ2-1,TRBV11-2,TRBD2,once
CASSVRQNTGELFF,TGTGCCAGCAGCGTCCGACAGAACACCGGGGAGCTGTTTTTT,TRBJ2-2,TRBV11-2,NA,once